These 20 T cell receptor beta chains originate from one sample sequenced in a study of glioma-infiltrating T cells after dendritic cell vaccination (dated by TCRdb to the mid-2010s). The library was made by the immunoSEQ multiplex PCR assay. TCRdb retrieved this table from immuneACCESS and kept in-frame rearrangements only. Not all clones are present; in checked studies, unresolved V genes account for under half, and no reason is known for the remainder. The table for this sample lists approximately 84,000 clones; under 90% of them were counted only once. Around a sixth of the sample lies in the top ten. This sample comprised blood, obtained before dendritic cell vaccination. Receptor source: a human donor with glioblastoma.

The chain is built from TRBV7-5 and TRBJ2-7; the tabulated D call, TRBD1, remains unverified against the DNA. TRBV7-5 counts as a pseudogene. The CDR3 has 16 residues. The CDR3 loop reads CVRSGNSGTGLNEQYF. CDR3 nucleotides: TGTGTCAGAAGCGGCAACTCCGGGACAGGACTAAACGAGCAGTACTTC.

The chain has TRBV2 and TRBJ2-7; 16 bases are shared with TRBD2. V trimming: 9 bases; J trimming: 2 bases; junction bases outside the gene matches: 10. The CDR3 is 17 amino acids. CDR1 and CDR2 from the germline V gene are SNHLY and FYNNEI. The CDR3 region has the DNA TGTGCCAGTGCCCCGGGACTAGCGGGGGGGCCCCCCTACGAGCAGTACTTC. Amino acid sequence: CASAPGLAGGPPYEQYF.

This sequence joins TRBV9 and TRBJ2-3; 8 nucleotides match TRBD1. CDR3 length: 15 amino acids. Germline CDR1 SGDLS, CDR2 YYNGEE. The trim removed 3 bases at V and 0 bases at J, leaving 3 bases unmatched. The CDR3 protein is CASSDGQGSTDTQYF. In DNA form, the CDR3 reads TGTGCCAGCAGCGATGGACAGGGTAGCACAGATACGCAGTATTTT.

The chain couples TRBV15 to TRBJ1-5; no definite D call. This CDR3 spans 16 amino acids. The germline CDR1 and CDR2 sequences are LNHNV and YYDKDF (reference sequence). The V gene lost 1 base and the J gene lost 4 bases, with 14 bases spanning the gap. The CDR3 DNA reads TGTGCCACCAGCAGAGTGCCTGGAGCCCTAAATCAGCCCCAGCATTTT. Its translation is CATSRVPGALNQPQHF.

This sequence joins TRBV7-9 and TRBJ2-2, with 10 bases matching TRBD2. CDR3 length equals 17 residues. Losses at the gene ends were 11 bases for V and 0 bases for J; bases not matched to a gene: 12. Germline V CDR1 and CDR2: SEHNR, FQNEAQ (reference sequence). The CDR3 sequence is CAVLKALAGTNTGELFF. CDR3 nucleotides: TGTGCCGTTCTCAAGGCACTAGCGGGGACGAACACCGGGGAGCTGTTTTTT.

The chain links TRBV9 to TRBJ2-3, with TRBD2 matching over 15 bases. The ends lost 3 bases at V and 3 bases at J; junction bases unmatched: 5. From germline, CDR1 is SGDLS and CDR2 YYNGEE. The CDR3 has 17 residues. In nucleotides, the CDR3 is TGTGCCAGCAGCGCCAAAGGACTAGCGGGAGGGACAGATACGCAGTATTTT. Its translation: CASSAKGLAGGTDTQYF.

The J gene is TRBJ2-6, the V gene TRBV15, with TRBD1 matching 8 bases. After removal of 3 bases from V and 3 bases from J, the junction contained 1 base not matched to a gene. Germline V gene sequence: CDR1 LNHNV, CDR2 YYDKDF (reference sequence). This CDR3 spans 15 amino acids. CDR3 in amino acids: CATSRDRVGANVLTF. CDR3 nucleotide sequence: TGTGCCACCAGCAGGGACAGGGTTGGGGCCAACGTCCTGACTTTC.

The gene calls are TRBV5-4 and TRBJ2-7; D might be TRBD1 (5 bases). Between the trimmed V and J ends, which lost 3 bases and 2 bases, there was a span of 9 bases. The CDR3 sequence is 13 residues long. Germline assignment: CDR1 SGHNT and CDR2 YYREEE (reference sequence). This chain's CDR3 is CASSSTGTYEQYF. The CDR3 bases are TGTGCCAGCAGCTCCACAGGTACCTACGAGCAGTACTTC.

CDR3 region: CASSAQGATYNEQFF. Written as DNA, the CDR3 is TGTGCCAGCAGCGCACAGGGGGCCACCTACAATGAGCAGTTCTTC. The J gene is TRBJ2-1, the V gene TRBV9, with TRBD1 matching 9 bases. This CDR3 is 15 amino acids long. V lost 3 bases to trimming and J lost 2 bases; unmatched junction nucleotides: 3. The germline gives CDR1 SGDLS, CDR2 YYNGEE.

The rearrangement links TRBV5-4 to TRBJ2-7; TRBD2 aligns across 7 bases. The trim removed 0 bases at V and 5 bases at J, leaving 2 bases unmatched. This CDR3 has 13 residues. Per germline, CDR1 SGHNT and CDR2 YYREEE (reference sequence). The CDR3: CASSLVGTNEQYF. CDR3 sequence (DNA): TGTGCCAGCAGCTTGGTTGGGACTAACGAGCAGTACTTC.

V is TRBV6-1 and J is TRBJ2-3; weak D call: TRBD1 (5 bases). Germline CDR1 is MNHNS and CDR2 is SASEGT. Deletions cut 6 bases from V and 5 bases from J, with 12 bases between. The CDR3 extends over 13 amino acids. The CDR3 is CASSLQGGDTQYF. In DNA form, the CDR3 reads TGTGCCAGCAGCCTCCAGGGCGGAGATACGCAGTATTTT.

The rearrangement uses TRBV4-1 and TRBJ1-2; 9 bases are a match to TRBD1. Germline V gene data show CDR1 as MGHRA and CDR2 as YSYEKL. The J segment lost 5 bases and the V segment lost 1 base, leaving 5 bases of the junction unmatched. This CDR3 is 15 amino acids long. CDR3 region: CASSQGTGEGYGYTF. The CDR3 region has the DNA TGCGCCAGCAGCCAAGGGACAGGGGAGGGTTATGGCTACACCTTC.

This clone has a handful of counts. This chain connects TRBV7-9 to TRBJ2-7; D possibly corresponds to TRBD1 (6 bases). Deletions cut 3 bases from V and 7 bases from J, with 10 bases between. CDR1 SEHNR and CDR2 FQNEAQ come from the germline V gene (reference sequence). This CDR3 is built from 12 residues. The CDR3 bases are TGTGCCAGCAGCTTCCTTGGGACAGAGCAGTACTTC. Its protein is CASSFLGTEQYF.

V is TRBV9 and J is TRBJ2-3, with 8 bases that match TRBD2. V gave up 0 bases and J gave up 7 bases; unmatched junction bases: 7. The germline gives CDR1 SGDLS, CDR2 YYNGEE. The CDR3 sequence is 15 residues long. The CDR3 coding sequence is TGTGCCAGCAGCGTAGCTACTAGCGGCTATCATACGCAGTATTTT. It specifies CASSVATSGYHTQYF.

The chain has TRBV27 and TRBJ2-7; perhaps TRBD1 as D (6 bases). Germline loops: CDR1 MNHEY, CDR2 SMNVEV (reference sequence). The CDR3 is made up of 14 amino acids. Trimming removed 8 bases from V and 7 bases from J, with 21 bases in between. CDR3 in amino acids: CASGTITGNGEQYF. In DNA, the CDR3 is TGTGCCAGCGGTACCATCACAGGGAATGGGGAGCAGTACTTC.

This clone came up a few times. The rearrangement links TRBV7-3 to TRBJ2-2; TRBD2 might be the D (6 bases). Germline V gene lookup returns CDR1 SGHTA and CDR2 FQGTGA. Trimming left V 1 base short and J 7 bases short, with 13 bases between. This CDR3 has 15 residues. The CDR3 region has the DNA TGTGCCAGCAGCTTAAATGGGGGGAATGGCGGGGAGCTGTTTTTT. Its translation: CASSLNGGNGGELFF.

This chain links TRBV6-6 with TRBJ1-1; D unclear. Per the germline V gene, CDR1 is MNHNY and CDR2 is SVGAGI (reference sequence). The CDR3 has 12 residues. Trimming left V 4 bases short and J 8 bases short, with 11 bases between. The CDR3 is CASSSQNPEAFF. In nucleotides, the CDR3 is TGTGCCAGCAGTTCACAGAACCCCGAAGCTTTCTTT.

In its sample, this clone was seen many times. This rearrangement joins TRBV6-1 to TRBJ2-7; 7 bases agree with TRBD1. V lost 4 bases to trimming and J lost 3 bases; unmatched junction nucleotides: 0. There are 12 residues in the CDR3. CDR1 is MNHNS and CDR2 is SASEGT in the germline V gene. The CDR3 region is CASSGDSYEQYF. Here the CDR3 DNA reads TGTGCCAGCAGTGGGGACAGCTACGAGCAGTACTTC.

V usage is TRBV5-6 and J usage is TRBJ2-7; TRBD2 aligns across 13 bases. From germline, CDR1 is SGHDT and CDR2 YYEEEE. The length of the CDR3 is 18 residues. Trimming at V came to 3 bases and at J to 2 bases, leaving 11 bases not matched to a gene. CDR3 sequence (DNA): TGTGCCAGCAGCTACCTGGCCGGGACTAGCGGGACCCCCTACGAGCAGTACTTC. The encoded protein is CASSYLAGTSGTPYEQYF.

This rearrangement joins TRBV14 to TRBJ2-2, with TRBD2 matching 7 bases. Germline V CDR1 and CDR2: SGHDN, FVKESK. Unmatched junction bases numbered 8, after V lost 4 bases and J lost 3 bases. The CDR3 extends over 16 amino acids. CDR3 coding DNA: TGTGCCAGCAGCCCCCCCGGACTAGTGCACACCGGGGAGCTGTTTTTT. Translating gives CASSPPGLVHTGELFF.